This TCR beta chain was sequenced during a study of blood T cell repertoires in COVID-19. Profiled with immunoSEQ multiplex PCR; TCRdb holds only in-frame clones, not every one. The sample lists about 45,000 clones; 92% were seen once. CDR1 SGHRS and CDR2 YFSETQ come from the germline V gene. The CDR3 is made up of 15 amino acids. The V segment lost 6 bases and the J segment 0 bases; nucleotides outside the gene matches: 5. This receptor was obtained from a human donor in a cohort sampled during active COVID-19. The sample taken for sequencing was peripheral blood. The genes are TRBV5-1 and TRBJ2-3; 9 positions agree with TRBD1. Here the CDR3 DNA reads TGCGCCAGCAAGGTACAGGGGGCGAGCACAGATACGCAGTATTTT. Translation gives CASKVQGASTDTQYF.